The 27 T cell receptor beta chains below all came from one sample that was sequenced in a study of T cell changes during pregnancy in multiple sclerosis. Only in-frame clones appear in the TCRdb table, and some are missing; sequencing was by immunoSEQ multiplex PCR. The data contain roughly 120,000 clones, around 93% of them singletons. The material was peripheral blood, obtained before pregnancy. The source of these receptors is a female donor with multiple sclerosis, enrolled in a pregnancy study.

The V call is TRBV27, the J call TRBJ2-1; TRBD2 matches at 8 bases. V lost 4 bases and J lost 10; bases outside the gene matches: 12. CDR1 is MNHEY, CDR2 SMNVEV, per germline (reference sequence). The CDR3 runs to 15 residues. The CDR3 DNA reads TGTGCCAGCAGTTCTGGACTAGCCGGGAGGGTCGAGCAGTTCTTC. It codes for CASSSGLAGRVEQFF.

The V call is TRBV28, the J call TRBJ2-7, with 8 bases fitting TRBD1. The J segment lost 2 bases and the V segment lost 8 bases, leaving 17 bases of the junction unmatched. Germline V gene lookup returns CDR1 MDHEN and CDR2 SYDVKM. The CDR3 has 17 amino acids. For the CDR3, the DNA is TGTGCCAGCCGGCCATCTCTGGGGACAGGCTCTACCTACGAGCAGTACTTC. Its translation is CASRPSLGTGSTYEQYF.

This rearrangement joins TRBV7-9 to TRBJ1-1, with 7 nucleotides matching TRBD1. Trimming took 3 bases from V and 7 from J; bases not matched to a gene: 8. CDR1 and CDR2 (germline): SEHNR, FQNEAQ (reference sequence). The CDR3 has 14 amino acids. The CDR3 protein is CASSLGDREGEAFF. CDR3 bases: TGTGCCAGCAGCTTGGGAGACAGGGAAGGTGAAGCTTTCTTT. Drawing the rest from reference TRBV7-9 and TRBJ1-1, the complete variable domain is DTGVSQNPRHKITKRGQNVTFRCDPISEHNRLYWYRQTLGQGPEFLTYFQNEAQLEKSRLLSDRFSAERPKGSFSTLEIQRTEQGDSAMYLCASSLGDREGEAFFGQGTRLTVV.

The chain links TRBV2 to TRBJ1-2; 9 positions match TRBD1. With 5 bases clipped from V and 7 bases from J, the junction kept 8 bases outside the gene matches. CDR3 length equals 14 residues. CDR1 is SNHLY and CDR2 is FYNNEI in the germline V gene. CDR3 sequence reads: CASSFPTGGGGYTF. CDR3 in DNA: TGTGCCAGCAGTTTCCCAACAGGGGGCGGTGGCTACACCTTC.

The CDR3 loop reads CASSPDSRPNTEAFF. CDR3 DNA: TGTGCCAGTAGCCCAGACAGCCGGCCGAACACTGAAGCTTTCTTT. V gene TRBV19 combines with J gene TRBJ1-1, with TRBD1 as a possible D gene (5 bases). Trimming stripped 6 bases from V and 1 base from J, with 15 bases between. Germline V gene lookup returns CDR1 LNHDA and CDR2 SQIVND (reference sequence). CDR3 length equals 15 residues.

This chain joins TRBV2 and TRBJ2-4; 7 nucleotides match TRBD2. V shed 8 bases, J shed 1 base, and the junction held 8 bases outside the gene matches. CDR3 size: 15 residues. CDR1 and CDR2 from the germline V gene are SNHLY and FYNNEI. CDR3 DNA sequence: TGTGCCAGCGGACGGGTGGGGGGGGCCAAAAACATTCAGTACTTC. As protein: CASGRVGGAKNIQYF.

This clone was counted once. The CDR3 nucleotides read TGTGCCAGTAGTATACAAGGGGTCTCCTACGAGCAGTACTTC. Its translation: CASSIQGVSYEQYF. The chain has TRBV19 and TRBJ2-7, with a weak D call TRBD1 (5 bases). This CDR3 region has 14 residues. Trimming pared 2 bases from V and 0 bases from J, leaving 8 bases between. Germline V CDR1 and CDR2: LNHDA, SQIVND (reference sequence).

The chain is built from TRBV5-8 and TRBJ2-7; no reliable D call. This CDR3 spans 12 amino acids. The V and J ends lost 4 bases and 4 bases respectively, with 9 bases between them. Per the germline V gene, CDR1 is SGHTS and CDR2 is YDEGEE. CDR3 DNA: TGTGCCAGCAGCCTTCGGTGGTACGAGCAGTACTTC. Translating it yields CASSLRWYEQYF.

V gene TRBV4-2 combines with J gene TRBJ2-5; tentative D call: TRBD1 (6 bases). The CDR3 covers 14 residues. Germline CDR1 is LGHNA and CDR2 is YNFKEQ. V shed 1 base and J shed 4 bases, with 10 bases lying between them. The CDR3 reads CASSQAQGLETQYF. In DNA, the CDR3 is TGTGCCAGCAGCCAAGCACAGGGCCTAGAGACCCAGTACTTC.

The chain is built from TRBV27 and TRBJ2-7, with D perhaps TRBD2 (5 bases). CDR3 length: 15 residues. Trimming stripped 2 bases from V and 4 bases from J, with 15 bases between. Germline V lookup: CDR1 MNHEY, CDR2 SMNVEV (reference sequence). The CDR3 spells CASSLSSASSYEQYF. CDR3 nucleotide sequence: TGTGCCAGCAGTTTAAGCTCGGCTAGCAGTTACGAGCAGTACTTC.

The rearrangement joins TRBV5-1 to TRBJ2-3; a possible D gene is TRBD2 (5 bases). Per the germline V gene, CDR1 is SGHRS and CDR2 is YFSETQ. V was pared by 0 bases and J by 8 bases, with 19 bases between. CDR3 length: 16 residues. DNA of the CDR3: TGCGCCAGCAGCTTGGATGGGGTAGAAGTGGCGGGTACGCAGTATTTT. Amino acid sequence: CASSLDGVEVAGTQYF.

This chain joins TRBV5-1 and TRBJ2-7, with 7 positions matching TRBD1. From germline, CDR1 is SGHRS and CDR2 YFSETQ. The CDR3 runs to 13 residues. V lost 4 bases to trimming and J lost 1 base; unmatched junction nucleotides: 2. This CDR3 is CASSLQGSYEQYF. CDR3 sequence (DNA): TGCGCCAGCAGCCTACAGGGGTCCTACGAGCAGTACTTC.

J is TRBJ2-5 and V is TRBV7-2, with 10 bases matching TRBD1. The CDR3 is 15 residues long. CDR1 and CDR2 (germline): SGHTA, FQGNSA. The V and J ends lost 5 bases and 5 bases, in that order; junction bases with no gene match: 8. The chain's CDR3 is CASSPTGGAYETQYF. CDR3 in DNA: TGTGCCAGCAGCCCGACAGGGGGCGCTTACGAGACCCAGTACTTC.

The rearrangement links TRBV5-4 to TRBJ1-2, with unresolved D. V was pared by 1 base and J by 0 bases, with 10 bases between. The CDR3 covers 15 residues. Germline loops: CDR1 SGHNT, CDR2 YYREEE (reference sequence). This CDR3 is CASSLRELANYGYTF. CDR3 nucleotide sequence: TGTGCCAGCAGCTTGAGAGAGTTAGCTAACTATGGCTACACCTTC.

The gene calls are TRBV19 and TRBJ1-2; 7 nucleotides align to TRBD1. Per germline, CDR1 LNHDA and CDR2 SQIVND (reference sequence). V dropped 4 bases and J dropped 4; count of bases not matched to a gene: 12. The CDR3 totals 16 residues. DNA for the CDR3: TGTGCCAGTAGTAGTACGTTACAGGGGATCCTCTATGGCTACACCTTC. This encodes CASSSTLQGILYGYTF.

In its sample, this clone was seen once. V is TRBV6-5 and J is TRBJ2-5; 8 nucleotides match TRBD1. The germline V gene encodes CDR1 MNHEY and CDR2 SVGAGI. V lost 6 bases, J lost 5 bases, and 8 bases stayed unmatched. CDR3 length: 14 residues. CDR3: CASRRTGNGETQYF. CDR3 DNA sequence: TGTGCCAGCAGGCGGACAGGGAACGGGGAGACCCAGTACTTC.

The chain couples TRBV18 to TRBJ2-3; 8 bases are shared with TRBD2. Germline trimming cut 0 bases from V and 1 base from J; bases unmatched to any gene: 3. There are 16 residues in the CDR3. Germline CDR1 and CDR2: KGHSH and LQKENI. The CDR3, as DNA: TGTGCCAGCTCACCACCCTCAGCGGGGGGCACAGATACGCAGTATTTT. Protein product: CASSPPSAGGTDTQYF.

The rearrangement joins TRBV6-1 to TRBJ1-5, with D hard to call. V lost 8 bases to trimming and J lost 2 bases, with 16 bases between them. CDR3 size: 15 residues. CDR1 MNHNS and CDR2 SASEGT come from the germline V gene. The CDR3 sequence: CASLNVAPGNQPQHF. CDR3 coding DNA: TGTGCCAGCCTGAACGTAGCCCCGGGCAATCAGCCCCAGCATTTT.

The V call is TRBV27, the J call TRBJ2-7, with 9 bases that match TRBD2. The CDR3 has 14 residues. V was pared by 2 bases and J by 5 bases, with 4 bases of the junction left unmatched. Germline V CDR1 and CDR2: MNHEY, SMNVEV (reference sequence). The chain's CDR3 is CASSLSGRSNEQYF. The CDR3 DNA follows: TGTGCCAGCAGTTTAAGCGGGAGGAGCAACGAGCAGTACTTC.

The chain links TRBV2 to TRBJ1-2; the D is unclear. CDR1 SNHLY and CDR2 FYNNEI come from the germline V gene. V lost 5 bases and J 4 bases, leaving 11 bases between the germline ends. This CDR3 has 13 residues. The CDR3: CASSLQISYGYTF. The DNA of the CDR3 is TGTGCCAGCAGTCTACAGATCAGCTATGGCTACACCTTC.

The chain joins TRBV5-4 to TRBJ2-5; possibly TRBD1 for D (5 bases). V lost 4 bases and J lost 5, with 12 bases in between. Germline V gene data show CDR1 as SGHNT and CDR2 as YYREEE (reference sequence). This CDR3 has 13 amino acids. The CDR3 DNA reads TGTGCCAGCAGCCCTTGGCAGGGCGAGACCCAGTACTTC. Its translation: CASSPWQGETQYF.

V gene TRBV5-4 combines with J gene TRBJ2-7, with a possible D match to TRBD2 (6 bases). The V gene's germline CDR1 is SGHNT and CDR2 YYREEE (reference sequence). There are 13 residues in the CDR3. The V end was cut by 5 bases, the J end by 3 bases, with 12 bases between. CDR3 region: CASSRDFFYEQYF. The CDR3 nucleotides are TGTGCCAGCAGTCGGGACTTCTTCTACGAGCAGTACTTC.

This clone was seen only once. The rearrangement joins TRBV28 to TRBJ1-1, with D tentatively TRBD1 (6 bases). The length of the CDR3 is 15 residues. V was pared by 6 bases and J by 1 base, with 15 bases between. Germline assignment: CDR1 MDHEN and CDR2 SYDVKM. The CDR3, as DNA: TGTGCCAGCAGGTTGGACAGCCACGCGAACACTGAAGCTTTCTTT. It yields the protein CASRLDSHANTEAFF.

The V gene is TRBV7-9, the J gene TRBJ1-5; unclear D gene. The V gene lost 5 bases and the J gene lost 4 bases, with 12 bases spanning the gap. CDR1 and CDR2 from the germline V gene are SEHNR and FQNEAQ (reference sequence). The CDR3 totals 14 residues. The CDR3 nucleotides are TGTGCCAGCAGCCCTTTCGACGGGAATCAGCCCCAGCATTTT. This translates into CASSPFDGNQPQHF.

This chain joins TRBV18 and TRBJ2-5; D is perhaps TRBD2 (6 bases). V was pared by 6 bases and J by 3 bases, with 14 bases between. This CDR3 is built from 14 residues. From germline, CDR1 is KGHSH and CDR2 LQKENI. The CDR3 region is CASSLSGTEETQYF. The DNA of the CDR3 is TGTGCCAGCTCCCTTTCCGGGACTGAAGAGACCCAGTACTTC.

V usage is TRBV30 and J usage is TRBJ1-1; perhaps TRBD1 as D (5 bases). There are 11 residues in the CDR3. Germline assignment: CDR1 GTSNPN and CDR2 SVGIG (reference sequence). Trimming shortened V by 4 bases and J by 4 bases, and 7 bases separated the two germline ends. The DNA for the CDR3 is TGTGCCTGGACAGGGTCCACTGAAGCTTTCTTT. Encoded protein: CAWTGSTEAFF.

This sequence joins TRBV7-9 and TRBJ2-7, with TRBD1 identical over 7 bases. Germline V gives CDR1 SEHNR, CDR2 FQNEAQ (reference sequence). The CDR3 contains 12 residues. V was clipped by 5 bases and J by 5 bases; unmatched bases: 3. CDR3 loop: CASSLDRDEQYF. The CDR3 nucleotides are TGTGCCAGCAGCCTCGACAGGGACGAGCAGTACTTC.